One and the same sample provided the 12 T cell receptor beta chains below, sequenced in a study of blood T cell repertoires in COVID-19. The repertoire was sequenced with immunoSEQ multiplex PCR; TCRdb's copy has only in-frame clones and lacks some. The sample has approximately 230,000 clones, about 90% seen once. The sample comprised PBMCs or T cells enriched from blood (not recorded which). These receptors came from a woman aged 18-29 years who had recovered from COVID-19.

The chain employs TRBV19 and TRBJ1-1, with D tentatively TRBD1 (6 bases). V shed 6 bases and J shed 1 base, with 15 bases lying between them. The CDR3 contains 15 residues. In germline, CDR1 is LNHDA, CDR2 SQIVND (reference sequence). The CDR3 sequence is CASRKRDNPNTEAFF. CDR3 nucleotides: TGTGCCAGTAGAAAGAGGGACAACCCGAACACTGAAGCTTTCTTT.

This chain uses TRBV7-9 with TRBJ1-1; 9 bases are shared with TRBD1. The CDR3 extends over 13 amino acids. The germline V gene encodes CDR1 SEHNR and CDR2 FQNEAQ (reference sequence). V dropped 7 bases and J dropped 5; count of bases not matched to a gene: 5. The CDR3: CASTRTGETEAFF. The CDR3 region has the DNA TGTGCCAGCACCCGGACAGGGGAGACTGAAGCTTTCTTT.

The V gene is TRBV4-2, the J gene TRBJ2-2; D might be TRBD2 (5 bases). From germline, CDR1 is LGHNA and CDR2 YNFKEQ. Trimming cost V 1 base and J 0 bases, with 9 bases left between them. The CDR3 runs 16 residues. The CDR3 is CASSQGTATNTGELFF. The CDR3 bases are TGTGCCAGCAGCCAAGGGACTGCGACGAACACCGGGGAGCTGTTTTTT.

The rearrangement links TRBV6-6 to TRBJ1-2; TRBD1 agrees at 7 bases. Per germline, CDR1 MNHNY and CDR2 SVGAGI (reference sequence). The CDR3 spans 15 residues. V gave up 5 bases and J gave up 3 bases; unmatched junction bases: 9. The CDR3 DNA reads TGTGCCAGCAGTCTAGGGCAAACAGGGGACTATGGCTACACCTTC. This encodes CASSLGQTGDYGYTF.

The rearrangement links TRBV27 to TRBJ1-1; 8 bases map to TRBD1. Germline loops: CDR1 MNHEY, CDR2 SMNVEV (reference sequence). The ends lost 6 bases at V and 11 bases at J; junction bases unmatched: 20. The CDR3 runs 16 residues. The DNA for the CDR3 is TGTGCCAGCAGGCGAGAGAATGCAGGGGGCCCACGTTCTGCTTTCTTT. It yields the protein CASRRENAGGPRSAFF.

The chain uses TRBV7-3 and TRBJ2-7, with TRBD1 as a possible D gene (5 bases). Germline V gene lookup returns CDR1 SGHTA and CDR2 FQGTGA. This CDR3 contains 14 residues. The V gene lost 5 bases and the J gene lost 5 bases, with 16 bases spanning the gap. For the CDR3, the DNA is TGTGCCAGCAGCCTGTCAGGGTTAGGGGACGAGCAGTACTTC. This gives the protein CASSLSGLGDEQYF.

This chain connects TRBV12-5 to TRBJ2-1; the match to TRBD2 covers 8 bases. Germline trimming cut 5 bases from V and 1 base from J; bases unmatched to any gene: 10. Germline-derived CDR1 and CDR2 are LGHNT and FRNRAP. The CDR3 is 17 residues long. CDR3 amino acids: CASGPPGSGSSYNEQFF. Here the CDR3 DNA reads TGTGCTAGTGGTCCCCCCGGGAGCGGGAGTTCCTACAATGAGCAGTTCTTC.

This chain links TRBV4-3 with TRBJ1-3, with D possibly being TRBD1 (5 bases). Germline V lookup: CDR1 LGHNA, CDR2 YSLEER. This CDR3 spans 13 amino acids. V lost 4 bases and J 4 bases, leaving 8 bases between the germline ends. The CDR3 DNA follows: TGCGCCAGCAGCCGCGACAGAGGAAACACCATATATTTT. Translating gives CASSRDRGNTIYF.

The genes are TRBV2 and TRBJ1-2, with a weak D call TRBD1 (5 bases). CDR1 SNHLY and CDR2 FYNNEI come from the germline V gene. There are 14 residues in the CDR3. Trimming removed 7 bases at V and 3 bases at J, with 15 bases between. CDR3 sequence reads: CASTKGIPYYGYTF. The CDR3 nucleotides are TGTGCCAGCACTAAGGGGATCCCTTACTATGGCTACACCTTC.

CDR3 nucleotide sequence: TGTGCCACCAGCAGAACAGGGGGCGTTGGAAACACCATATATTTT. The encoded protein is CATSRTGGVGNTIYF. The V call is TRBV15, the J call TRBJ1-3, with 9 bases fitting TRBD1. The CDR3 is 15 residues long. Losses at the gene ends were 2 bases for V and 3 bases for J; bases not matched to a gene: 2. Germline V lookup: CDR1 LNHNV, CDR2 YYDKDF (reference sequence).

The rearrangement uses TRBV7-9 and TRBJ2-3; 14 bases line up with TRBD2. Germline CDR1 reads SEHNR; CDR2 reads FQNEAQ (reference sequence). Trimming at V came to 7 bases and at J to 1 base, leaving 4 bases not matched to a gene. The CDR3 is made up of 16 amino acids. CDR3 nucleotides: TGTGCCAGCAACGGACTAGCGGGGGGACGCACAGATACGCAGTATTTT. It encodes CASNGLAGGRTDTQYF.

The chain uses TRBV11-2 and TRBJ2-7, with TRBD2 as a possible D gene (6 bases). CDR1 is SGHAT, CDR2 FQNNGV, per germline. Trimming stripped 4 bases from V and 0 bases from J, with 13 bases between. The CDR3 spans 15 residues. The CDR3 DNA reads as TGTGCCAGCAGCTCGGCGGGGAGGACCTCCTACGAGCAGTACTTC. Its protein product is CASSSAGRTSYEQYF. Variable domain in full (rest from reference TRBV11-2 and TRBJ2-7): EAGVAQSPRYKIIEKRQSVAFWCNPISGHATLYWYQQILGQGPKLLIQFQNNGVVDDSQLPKDRFSAERLKGVDSTLKIQPAKLEDSAVYLCASSSAGRTSYEQYFGPGTRLTVT.